This TCR beta chain was documented in a study of T cell responses to AZD1222 COVID-19 vaccine. Study-wide findings and caveats: Distributed over spike, vaccine-associated CD4 TCRs predominated at 160-218 and 743-854.

V lost 2 bases to trimming and J lost 4 bases, with 6 bases between them. The CDR3 covers 13 residues. CDR1 is MNHEY, CDR2 SVGEGT, per germline. Notes on this clone: Its antigen is not known.

Measured with immunoSEQ multiplex PCR; TCRdb has only the in-frame clones, and not every one. Here the sample spans some 120,000 clones, approximately 91% being singletons. Analysis merged second doses at about 4 or about 12 weeks. The TCR comes from an adult who received the AZD1222 COVID-19 vaccine. The sample was peripheral blood, taken 28 days after the second AZD1222 dose. The chain has TRBV6-2 or TRBV6-3 and TRBJ2-1; perhaps TRBD2 as D (6 bases). The CDR3 DNA sequence: TGTGCCAGCAGTTACGGAGGGTACAATGAGCAGTTCTTC. Translated, it gives CASSYGGYNEQFF.